What follows are 29 T cell receptor beta chains derived from one specimen sequenced in a study of cytomegalovirus exposure and HLA in healthy donors. Clones were sequenced by immunoSEQ multiplex PCR, and TCRdb holds only the in-frame ones, with some missing. The repertoire holds fewer than 120,000 clones, with more than 70% as singletons. The sequencing input was PBMCs. Receptors originate from a woman between 18 and 30 years old in good health and CMV-seronegative.

This clone showed up just once. The rearrangement uses TRBV5-1 and TRBJ2-7; D possibly corresponds to TRBD2 (5 bases). The CDR3 is made up of 12 amino acids. Germline assignment: CDR1 SGHRS and CDR2 YFSETQ. The V gene lost 1 base and the J gene lost 5 bases, with 7 bases spanning the gap. The CDR3 sequence: CASSLLRDEQYF. The CDR3 nucleotides are TGCGCCAGCAGCTTGTTGAGGGACGAGCAGTACTTC.

The chain links TRBV28 to TRBJ2-7, with 10 bases matching TRBD2. The CDR3 sequence is 14 residues long. The trim removed 7 bases at V and 3 bases at J, leaving 6 bases unmatched. Germline V gene sequence: CDR1 MDHEN, CDR2 SYDVKM. DNA of the CDR3: TGTGCCAGCACCCCAGCGGGGGGGTACTACGAGCAGTACTTC. It translates to CASTPAGGYYEQYF.

The chain joins TRBV9 to TRBJ2-1; no reliable D call. The CDR3 is made up of 15 amino acids. The V gene's germline CDR1 is SGDLS and CDR2 YYNGEE. V was cut by 1 base and J by 0 bases, with 8 bases left in between. This CDR3 reads CASSVHASSYNEQFF. Here the CDR3 DNA reads TGTGCCAGCAGCGTACACGCGAGCTCCTACAATGAGCAGTTCTTC. Supplemented by reference TRBV9 and TRBJ2-1, the full variable domain reads DSGVTQTPKHLITATGQRVTLRCSPRSGDLSVYWYQQSLDQGLQFLIQYYNGEERAKGNILERFSAQQFPDLHSELNLSSLELGDSALYFCASSVHASSYNEQFFGPGTRLTVL.

The V gene is TRBV28, the J gene TRBJ1-1; D is possibly TRBD1 (5 bases). The CDR3 loop spans 15 amino acids. Germline lookup yields CDR1 MDHEN and CDR2 SYDVKM. Trimming removed 6 bases at V and 7 bases at J, with 21 bases between. CDR3 in DNA: TGTGCCAGCAGGAGCCAAGGGGCGGGGATACTTGAAGCTTTCTTT. Translated, it gives CASRSQGAGILEAFF.

The rearrangement uses TRBV5-1 and TRBJ2-7, with TRBD1 identical over 9 bases. CDR3 length: 15 amino acids. Germline values: CDR1 SGHRS, CDR2 YFSETQ. V shed 4 bases and J 6 bases; nucleotides not matched to a gene: 11. The CDR3 region is CASSPQQGAVGEQYF. For the CDR3, the DNA is TGCGCCAGCAGCCCGCAACAGGGGGCGGTCGGCGAGCAGTACTTC.

The CDR3 sequence: CASRRGYEQFF. CDR3 bases: TGTGCCAGCAGGAGGGGGTACGAGCAGTTCTTC. This sequence joins TRBV6-1 and TRBJ2-1, with D tentatively TRBD1 (6 bases). The CDR3 has 11 residues. Germline V gene sequence: CDR1 MNHNS, CDR2 SASEGT. The V end was cut by 6 bases, the J end by 10 bases, with 10 bases between.

The chain is built from TRBV2 and TRBJ1-2; 8 nucleotides match TRBD1. The germline V gene encodes CDR1 SNHLY and CDR2 FYNNEI. The V gene end was trimmed by 5 bases and the J gene end by 1 base; junction bases not matched to a gene: 3. The CDR3 runs 14 residues. As DNA, the CDR3 is TGTGCCAGCAGTTCGGACAGGGTTAACTATGGCTACACCTTC. This encodes CASSSDRVNYGYTF.

This clone was counted only a few times. The chain combines TRBV5-4 with TRBJ1-6, with D possibly TRBD1 on 6 matching bases. The germline V gene has CDR1 SGHNT and CDR2 YYREEE (reference sequence). Trimming cost V 2 bases and J 10 bases, with 13 bases left between them. There are 14 residues in the CDR3. The chain's CDR3 is CASSFQGIESPLHF. CDR3 DNA sequence: TGTGCCAGCAGCTTCCAGGGGATAGAATCACCCCTCCACTTT.

The rearrangement links TRBV6-4 to TRBJ2-3; D perhaps matches TRBD2 (6 bases). Looked up from germline, CDR1 is MRHNA and CDR2 is SNTAGT. There are 15 residues in the CDR3. Trimming took 5 bases from V and 2 from J, leaving 14 bases between them. CDR3 coding DNA: TGTGCCAGCAGTAGAGGGACTTTGAACACAGATACGCAGTATTTT. Its translation is CASSRGTLNTDTQYF.

This clone appeared once. This chain links TRBV2 with TRBJ2-5; TRBD2 aligns across 7 bases. The CDR3 spans 13 residues. Germline trimming cut 7 bases from V and 0 bases from J; bases unmatched to any gene: 2. The germline V gene has CDR1 SNHLY and CDR2 FYNNEI. The DNA for the CDR3 is TGTGCCAGCAAGCGGGGCTACCAAGAGACCCAGTACTTC. It translates to CASKRGYQETQYF.

This chain connects TRBV5-1 to TRBJ1-1; D unresolved. V lost 1 base, J lost 3 bases, and 13 bases lay in between. The CDR3 runs to 15 residues. CDR1 is SGHRS and CDR2 is YFSETQ in the germline V gene. The CDR3 is CASSLLQAGDTEAFF. CDR3 bases: TGCGCCAGCAGCTTGCTCCAAGCCGGGGACACTGAAGCTTTCTTT.

The rearrangement uses TRBV7-9 and TRBJ1-2; 12 bases match TRBD1. The length of the CDR3 is 14 residues. The ends lost 7 bases at V and 7 bases at J; junction bases unmatched: 7. Germline V gene lookup returns CDR1 SEHNR and CDR2 FQNEAQ (reference sequence). CDR3 nucleotide sequence: TGTGCCAGCAACTCTGGGACAGGGGGCTTTGGCTACACCTTC. Translating it yields CASNSGTGGFGYTF. Full variable domain (missing parts from reference TRBV7-9 and TRBJ1-2): DTGVSQNPRHKITKRGQNVTFRCDPISEHNRLYWYRQTLGQGPEFLTYFQNEAQLEKSRLLSDRFSAERPKGSFSTLEIQRTEQGDSAMYLCASNSGTGGFGYTFGSGTRLTVV.

This clone was seen only a few times. The genes are TRBV6-5 and TRBJ2-6; D gene unclear. The V end lost 4 bases, the J end lost 0 bases, and 7 bases lay between the germline ends. This CDR3 has 15 amino acids. In germline, CDR1 is MNHEY, CDR2 SVGAGI. The CDR3 DNA sequence: TGTGCCAGCAGTTCGGCAGGCTCTGGGGCCAACGTCCTGACTTTC. It specifies CASSSAGSGANVLTF.

The V call is TRBV6-5, the J call TRBJ2-3; maybe TRBD1 (6 bases). The V and J ends lost 0 bases and 2 bases respectively, with 12 bases between them. This CDR3 has 16 amino acids. Germline V lookup: CDR1 MNHEY, CDR2 SVGAGI. The chain's CDR3 is CASSYSSQGYTDTQYF. The CDR3 DNA sequence: TGTGCCAGCAGTTACTCGAGCCAGGGGTACACAGATACGCAGTATTTT.

The chain has TRBV5-1 and TRBJ2-1; 7 bases align to TRBD1. V shed 0 bases, J shed 8 bases, and the junction held 8 bases outside the gene matches. The CDR3 runs 15 residues. The V gene's germline CDR1 is SGHRS and CDR2 YFSETQ. CDR3 DNA: TGCGCCAGCAGCTTGGGACAGGGCAAGGTGGATGAGCAGTTCTTC. Translated, it gives CASSLGQGKVDEQFF.

In nucleotides, the CDR3 is TGTGCCAGCAGTTACCACCTACCCCAGGGGCAGCCCCAGCATTTT. Its translation is CASSYHLPQGQPQHF. J is TRBJ1-5 and V is TRBV6-5; D possibly corresponds to TRBD1 (6 bases). CDR3 length equals 15 residues. Germline values: CDR1 MNHEY, CDR2 SVGAGI. Between the trimmed V and J ends, which lost 2 bases and 7 bases, there was a span of 15 bases.

The V and J genes are TRBV5-1 and TRBJ1-4; tentative D call: TRBD1 (5 bases). This CDR3 has 18 residues. V lost 4 bases and J lost 0, with 19 bases in between. Germline V lookup: CDR1 SGHRS, CDR2 YFSETQ. As DNA, the CDR3 is TGCGCCAGCAGCCTCTCCAGGGCCCAAGTTGCAACTAATGAAAAACTGTTTTTT. Amino acids: CASSLSRAQVATNEKLFF.

Only a few counts were recorded for this clone. J is TRBJ1-6 and V is TRBV30; 10 bases match TRBD1. The CDR3 runs 15 residues. V dropped 3 bases and J dropped 8; count of bases not matched to a gene: 7. Germline V gives CDR1 GTSNPN, CDR2 SVGIG (reference sequence). The CDR3 loop reads CAWRGSGTGDSPLHF. For the CDR3, the DNA is TGTGCCTGGAGGGGCTCCGGGACAGGGGATTCACCCCTCCACTTT.

This clone was seen a few times. This chain joins TRBV27 and TRBJ1-2, with D hard to call. The V end lost 5 bases, the J end lost 6 bases, and 13 bases lay between the germline ends. The germline CDR1 and CDR2 sequences are MNHEY and SMNVEV (reference sequence). The CDR3 extends over 13 amino acids. CDR3 protein: CASSLSGYNGYTF. The CDR3, as DNA: TGTGCCAGCAGTCTAAGCGGGTACAATGGCTACACCTTC.

In DNA, the CDR3 is TGTGCCAGCAGTTCTCCCGGGACAGGGTCGGGGGATCAGCCCCAGCATTTT. Protein sequence: CASSSPGTGSGDQPQHF. This chain connects TRBV28 to TRBJ1-5, with 9 bases aligning to TRBD1. The germline V gene encodes CDR1 MDHEN and CDR2 SYDVKM. Trimming at V came to 4 bases and at J to 5 bases, leaving 12 bases not matched to a gene. The CDR3 length is 17 residues.

The chain recombines TRBV12-5 with TRBJ2-3; a possible D gene is TRBD2 (6 bases). V was shortened by 4 bases and J by 3 bases, with 14 bases between the two germline ends. CDR3 length: 15 residues. The V gene's germline CDR1 is LGHNT and CDR2 FRNRAP. CDR3 bases: TGTGCTAGTGGTTCGGGACGGGAGAAGACAGATACGCAGTATTTT. Encoded protein: CASGSGREKTDTQYF.

The V call is TRBV19, the J call TRBJ1-6; TRBD1 matches 10 bases. CDR1 is LNHDA, CDR2 SQIVND, per germline (reference sequence). Trimming removed 9 bases from V and 5 bases from J; junction bases left unmatched: 4. The CDR3 loop spans 14 amino acids. CDR3 sequence reads: CASAGTGDNSPLHF. The DNA of the CDR3 is TGTGCCAGCGCCGGGACAGGGGATAATTCACCCCTCCACTTT.

The rearrangement uses TRBV5-1 and TRBJ2-3; D is unresolved. This CDR3 is built from 14 residues. In germline, CDR1 is SGHRS, CDR2 YFSETQ. V lost 1 base and J 3 bases, leaving 9 bases between the germline ends. The CDR3 spells CASSLIQATDTQYF. CDR3 bases: TGCGCCAGCAGCTTGATCCAGGCGACAGATACGCAGTATTTT.

This sequence joins TRBV27 and TRBJ1-6, with 7 positions matching TRBD1. In germline, CDR1 is MNHEY, CDR2 SMNVEV (reference sequence). J lost 0 bases, V lost 8 bases, and 4 bases had no gene match. The CDR3 loop spans 15 amino acids. CDR3 coding DNA: TGTGCCAGCCGACAGGGAGGCTCCTATAATTCACCCCTCCACTTT. It encodes CASRQGGSYNSPLHF.

This chain connects TRBV4-1 to TRBJ1-2, with unresolved D. The CDR3 has 13 amino acids. Trimming stripped 1 base from V and 7 bases from J, with 10 bases between. The germline gives CDR1 MGHRA, CDR2 YSYEKL. The CDR3 DNA sequence: TGCGCCAGCAGCCAAGGCTACAGTTCTGGCTACACCTTC. It yields the protein CASSQGYSSGYTF.

This sequence joins TRBV11-3 and TRBJ2-5, with 9 bases matching TRBD1. The CDR3 covers 15 residues. The germline V gene encodes CDR1 SGHNT and CDR2 YENEEA. V shed 4 bases, J shed 2 bases, and the junction held 5 bases outside the gene matches. CDR3 sequence: CASSWTGALQETQYF. CDR3 sequence (DNA): TGTGCCAGCAGCTGGACAGGGGCCCTACAAGAGACCCAGTACTTC.

The V and J genes are TRBV6-1 and TRBJ1-1; the D is unclear. Germline CDR1 and CDR2: MNHNS and SASEGT. Trimming cost V 6 bases and J 1 base, with 3 bases left between them. This CDR3 has 11 residues. Written as DNA, the CDR3 is TGTGCCAGCAGGAGGAACACTGAAGCTTTCTTT. Translation gives CASRRNTEAFF.

The J gene is TRBJ2-7, the V gene TRBV5-1; TRBD1 is a possible D gene (5 bases). The germline gives CDR1 SGHRS, CDR2 YFSETQ. The CDR3 sequence is 14 residues long. Trimming cost V 7 bases and J 3 bases, with 17 bases left between them. The CDR3 loop reads CASSVQESVYEQYF. CDR3 in DNA: TGCGCCAGCTCAGTACAGGAATCTGTCTACGAGCAGTACTTC.

This rearrangement joins TRBV7-3 to TRBJ2-2; maybe TRBD2 (5 bases). This CDR3 has 14 amino acids. CDR1 and CDR2 (germline): SGHTA, FQGTGA. V lost 5 bases, J lost 4 bases, and 11 bases lay in between. As DNA, the CDR3 is TGTGCCAGCAGCCCTACAGCGGCCACCGGGGAGCTGTTTTTT. It yields the protein CASSPTAATGELFF.